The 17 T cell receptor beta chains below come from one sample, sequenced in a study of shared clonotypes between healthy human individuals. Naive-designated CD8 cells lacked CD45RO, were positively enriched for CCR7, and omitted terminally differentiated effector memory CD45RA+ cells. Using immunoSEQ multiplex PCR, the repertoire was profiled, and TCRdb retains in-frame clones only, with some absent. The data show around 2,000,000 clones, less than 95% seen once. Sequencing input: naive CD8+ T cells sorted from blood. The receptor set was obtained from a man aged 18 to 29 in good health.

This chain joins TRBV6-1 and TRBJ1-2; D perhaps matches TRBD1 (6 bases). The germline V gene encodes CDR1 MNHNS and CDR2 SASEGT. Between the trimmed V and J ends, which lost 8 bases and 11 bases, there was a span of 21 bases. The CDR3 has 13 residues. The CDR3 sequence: CASQTGWDYEYTF. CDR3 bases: TGTGCCAGCCAAACAGGGTGGGACTACGAGTACACCTTC.

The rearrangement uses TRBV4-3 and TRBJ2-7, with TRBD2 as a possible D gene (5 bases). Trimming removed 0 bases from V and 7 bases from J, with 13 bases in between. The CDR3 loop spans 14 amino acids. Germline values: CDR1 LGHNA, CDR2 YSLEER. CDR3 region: CASSQEVGVGEQYF. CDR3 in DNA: TGCGCCAGCAGCCAAGAGGTGGGAGTAGGGGAGCAGTACTTC.

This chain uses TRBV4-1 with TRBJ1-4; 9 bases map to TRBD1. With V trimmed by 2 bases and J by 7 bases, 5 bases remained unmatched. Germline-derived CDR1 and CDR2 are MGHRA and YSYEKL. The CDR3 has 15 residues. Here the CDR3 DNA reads TGCGCCAGCAGCCAACCACAGGGGGCGGTTGAAAAACTGTTTTTT. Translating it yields CASSQPQGAVEKLFF.

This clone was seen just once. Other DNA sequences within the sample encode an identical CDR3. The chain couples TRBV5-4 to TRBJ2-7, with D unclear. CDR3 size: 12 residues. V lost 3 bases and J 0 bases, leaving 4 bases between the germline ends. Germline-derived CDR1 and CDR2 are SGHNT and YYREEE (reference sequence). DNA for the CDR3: TGTGCCAGCAGCTACAACTCCTACGAGCAGTACTTC. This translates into CASSYNSYEQYF.

CDR3 sequence reads: CASSQADRAGTEAFF. Here the CDR3 DNA reads TGCGCCAGCAGCCAAGCCGACAGGGCTGGGACTGAAGCTTTCTTT. This chain uses TRBV4-1 with TRBJ1-1; 7 bases map to TRBD1. V trimming: 1 base; J trimming: 5 bases; junction bases outside the gene matches: 7. The CDR3 is made up of 15 amino acids. The V gene's germline CDR1 is MGHRA and CDR2 YSYEKL.

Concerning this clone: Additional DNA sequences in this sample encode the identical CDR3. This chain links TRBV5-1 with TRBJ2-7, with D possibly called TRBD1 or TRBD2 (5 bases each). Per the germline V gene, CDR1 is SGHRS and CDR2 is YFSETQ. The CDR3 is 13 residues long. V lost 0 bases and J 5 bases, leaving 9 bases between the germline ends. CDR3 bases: TGCGCCAGCAGCTTGGAGAGGGGCAACGAGCAGTACTTC. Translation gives CASSLERGNEQYF.

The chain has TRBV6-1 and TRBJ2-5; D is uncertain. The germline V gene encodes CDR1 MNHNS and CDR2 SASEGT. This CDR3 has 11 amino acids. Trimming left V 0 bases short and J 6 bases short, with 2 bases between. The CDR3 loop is CASSEAQTQYF. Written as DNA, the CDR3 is TGTGCCAGCAGTGAAGCTCAGACCCAGTACTTC.

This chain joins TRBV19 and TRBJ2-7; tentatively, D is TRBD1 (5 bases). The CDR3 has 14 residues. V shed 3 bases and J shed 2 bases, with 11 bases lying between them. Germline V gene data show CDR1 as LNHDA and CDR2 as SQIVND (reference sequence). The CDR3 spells CASSMAGPPYEQYF. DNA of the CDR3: TGTGCCAGTAGTATGGCAGGGCCTCCCTACGAGCAGTACTTC.

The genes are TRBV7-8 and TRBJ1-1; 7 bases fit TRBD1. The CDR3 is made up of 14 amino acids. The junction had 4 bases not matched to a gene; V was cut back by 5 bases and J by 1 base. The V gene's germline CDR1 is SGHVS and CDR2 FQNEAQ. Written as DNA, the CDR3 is TGTGCCAGCAGCCCGGGACAGCGGAACACTGAAGCTTTCTTT. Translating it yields CASSPGQRNTEAFF.

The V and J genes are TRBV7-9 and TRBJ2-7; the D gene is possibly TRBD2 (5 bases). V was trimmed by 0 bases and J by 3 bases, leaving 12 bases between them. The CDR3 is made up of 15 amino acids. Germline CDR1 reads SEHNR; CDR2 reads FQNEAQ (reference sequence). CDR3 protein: CASSLAGPGGYEQYF. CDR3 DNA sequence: TGTGCCAGCAGCTTAGCCGGGCCCGGAGGCTACGAGCAGTACTTC.

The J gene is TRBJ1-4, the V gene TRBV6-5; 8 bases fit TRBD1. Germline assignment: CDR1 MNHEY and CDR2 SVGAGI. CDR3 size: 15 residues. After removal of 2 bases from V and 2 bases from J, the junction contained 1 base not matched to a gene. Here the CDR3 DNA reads TGTGCCAGCAGTTACACAGGGGGGACTAATGAAAAACTGTTTTTT. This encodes CASSYTGGTNEKLFF.

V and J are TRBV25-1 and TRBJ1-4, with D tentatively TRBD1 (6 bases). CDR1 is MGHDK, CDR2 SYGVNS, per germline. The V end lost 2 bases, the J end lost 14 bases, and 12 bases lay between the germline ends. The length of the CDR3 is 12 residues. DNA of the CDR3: TGTGCCAGCAGTGAAGCCGGGACATCCCTGTTTTTT. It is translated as CASSEAGTSLFF. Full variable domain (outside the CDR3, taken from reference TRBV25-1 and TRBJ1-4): EADIYQTPRYLVIGTGKKITLECSQTMGHDKMYWYQQDPGMELHLIHYSYGVNSTEKGDLSSESTVSRIRTEHFPLTLESARPSHTSQYLCASSEAGTSLFFGSGTQLSVL.

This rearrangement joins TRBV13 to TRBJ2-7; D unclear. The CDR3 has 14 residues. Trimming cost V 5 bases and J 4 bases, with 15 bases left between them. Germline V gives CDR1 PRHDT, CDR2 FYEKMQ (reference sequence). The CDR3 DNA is TGTGCCAGCAGCCGGTACACTGGGCCTTACGAGCAGTACTTC. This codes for CASSRYTGPYEQYF.

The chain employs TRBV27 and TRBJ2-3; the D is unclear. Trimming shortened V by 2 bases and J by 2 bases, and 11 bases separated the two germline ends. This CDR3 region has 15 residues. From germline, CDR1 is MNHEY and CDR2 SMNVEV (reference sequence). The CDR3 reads CASSLQVPLTDTQYF. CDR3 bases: TGTGCCAGCAGTTTACAGGTTCCCCTCACAGATACGCAGTATTTT.

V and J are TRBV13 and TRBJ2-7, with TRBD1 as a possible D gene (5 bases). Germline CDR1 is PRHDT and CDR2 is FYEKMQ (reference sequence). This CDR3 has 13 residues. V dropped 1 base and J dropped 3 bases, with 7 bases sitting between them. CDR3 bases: TGTGCCAGCAGCTTAGAGGGGCACTACGAGCAGTACTTC. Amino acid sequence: CASSLEGHYEQYF.

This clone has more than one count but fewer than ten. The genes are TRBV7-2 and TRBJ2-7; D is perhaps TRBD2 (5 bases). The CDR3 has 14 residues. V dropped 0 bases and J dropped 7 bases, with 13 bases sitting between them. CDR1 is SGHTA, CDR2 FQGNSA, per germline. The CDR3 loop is CASSLAGELGEQYF. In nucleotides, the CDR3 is TGTGCCAGCAGCTTAGCCGGGGAGCTCGGGGAGCAGTACTTC.

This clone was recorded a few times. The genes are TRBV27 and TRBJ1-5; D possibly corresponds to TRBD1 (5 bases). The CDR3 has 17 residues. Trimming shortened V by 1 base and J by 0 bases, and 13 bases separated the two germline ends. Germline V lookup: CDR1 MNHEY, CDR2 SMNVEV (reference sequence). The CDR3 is CASSLLGGISSNQPQHF. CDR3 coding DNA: TGTGCCAGCAGTTTATTGGGGGGGATTTCTAGCAATCAGCCCCAGCATTTT.